These 31 T cell receptor beta chains came from one sample sequenced in a study of T cells in women clearing cervical HPV infection. Sequencing used immunoSEQ multiplex PCR; TCRdb keeps in-frame clones, though not all of them. Its table lists about 31,000 clones. Sequencing input: blood buffy coat. These receptors were collected from a woman between 18 and 70 years old with a cervical HPV16 infection that either progressed to CIN3+ or cleared (not recorded which).

About this clone itself: The CDR3 goes on 3 residues after the read ends, and that part is filled in from the germline J gene. The chain couples TRBV20-1 to TRBJ1-2, with D possibly matching TRBD1 (6 bases). The CDR3 totals 13 residues. Germline loops: CDR1 DFQATT, CDR2 SNEGSKA (reference sequence). The V and J ends lost 3 bases and 4 bases respectively, with 12 bases between them. The CDR3 protein is CSASVGAGYGYTF. The CDR3 DNA, read in part, is TGCAGTGCTAGTGTGGGGGCCGGCTATGGC.

Incomplete CDR3 DNA: TGCAGTGCTAGAGACTATGTTCCGGACAGCTCTGGAAACACC. Translating it yields CSARDYVPDSSGNT. The full CDR3 protein reads CSARDYVPDSSGNTIYF. The chain recombines TRBV20-1 with TRBJ1-3; TRBD1 might be the D (6 bases). The CDR3 end lies 3 residues beyond the end of the read and is filled in from the germline J gene. Germline V gene data show CDR1 as DFQATT and CDR2 as SNEGSKA (reference sequence). Trimming stripped 0 bases from V and 0 bases from J, with 15 bases between. The CDR3 spans 17 residues.

Regarding this clone: Read coverage stops 3 residues before the CDR3 terminus; the germline J gene supplies the remainder. V is TRBV19 and J is TRBJ2-2; tentatively, D is TRBD1 (6 bases). The CDR3 is made up of 15 amino acids. Per the germline V gene, CDR1 is LNHDA and CDR2 is SQIVND (reference sequence). Partial CDR3 DNA: TGTGCCAGTAGTAACCCCAGGGGATGGAATGAAAAG. Its protein is CASSNPRGWNEK. The whole CDR3 reads CASSNPRGWNEKLFF.

CDR3 sequence: CAWREFGNTIYF. The CDR3 bases that were read are TGTGCCTGGAGGGAATTCGGGAACACC. The chain joins TRBV30 to TRBJ1-3, with D uncertain. The read gets to within 3 residues of the CDR3 end, and the germline J gene fills in the rest. Germline-derived CDR1 and CDR2 are GTSNPN and SVGIG (reference sequence). CDR3 length: 12 residues. Trimming pared 3 bases from V and 7 bases from J, leaving 10 bases between.

Note on this clone: The read gets to within 3 residues of the CDR3 end, and the germline J gene fills in the rest. The chain joins TRBV6-1 to TRBJ1-1, with D hard to call. Germline V gene lookup returns CDR1 MNHNS and CDR2 SASEGT. The CDR3 is 16 residues long. V shed 1 base and J shed 4 bases, with 16 bases lying between them. The sequenced CDR3 bases are TGTGCCAGCAGTGAAGTGAGGTTAGCCTCGGGCACTGAA. It encodes CASSEVRLASGTE. The whole CDR3 is CASSEVRLASGTEAFF.

For this clone: The read stops 3 residues short of the end of the CDR3; the missing end is completed from the germline J gene. The chain links TRBV7-6 to TRBJ2-7; 7 bases line up with TRBD2. Trimming removed 1 base from V and 5 bases from J; junction bases left unmatched: 11. Germline V gene sequence: CDR1 SGHVS, CDR2 FNYEAQ. This CDR3 is 16 amino acids long. The CDR3 is CASSLDGGRVSDEQYF. Incomplete CDR3 DNA: TGTGCCAGCAGCTTAGATGGCGGGAGAGTCAGCGACGAG. The full variable domain, with the rest looked up from reference TRBV7-6 and TRBJ2-7, is GAGVSQSPRYKVTKRGQDVALRCDPISGHVSLYWYRQALGQGPEFLTYFNYEAQQDKSGLPNDRFSAERPEGSISTLTIQRTEQRDSAMYRCASSLDGGRVSDEQYFGPGTRLTVT.

About this clone itself: With the read ending 3 residues before the CDR3 end, the germline J gene is used to fill in that end. This chain uses TRBV29-1 with TRBJ2-4, with 8 positions matching TRBD2. The CDR3 loop spans 12 amino acids. CDR1 is SQVTM, CDR2 ANQGSEA, per germline. CDR3 DNA (partial): TGCAGCGTTGAAGGCGGGGGGAATGGT. Translated: CSVEGGGNG. The CDR3 as a whole reads CSVEGGGNGQYF.

Comment on this clone: The CDR3 end is not reached by the read, which stops 3 residues before it; the germline J gene fills it in. This sequence joins TRBV29-1 and TRBJ2-7; D ambiguous. The CDR3 is 12 amino acids. CDR1 is SQVTM, CDR2 ANQGSEA, per germline. V dropped 7 bases and J dropped 3 bases, with 13 bases sitting between them. The chain's CDR3 is CSGRGPGYEQYF. CDR3 DNA, as far as it was read: TGCAGCGGTCGTGGTCCAGGCTACGAG.

Concerning this clone: The observed sequence ends 3 residues before the CDR3 terminus, with the missing tail filled in from the germline J gene. This chain links TRBV30 with TRBJ1-6, with TRBD1 matching 7 bases. After removal of 1 base from V and 7 bases from J, the junction contained 16 bases not matched to a gene. Germline CDR1 GTSNPN, CDR2 SVGIG (reference sequence). The CDR3 totals 18 residues. The part of the CDR3 DNA that was read is TGTGCCTGGAGTGCCCTACTTACTCGGACAGGAGGCAATTCACCC. Its translation: CAWSALLTRTGGNSP. In full, the CDR3 reads CAWSALLTRTGGNSPLHF.

Notes on this clone: The read terminates 3 residues ahead of where the CDR3 ends, so the germline J gene completes it. The genes are TRBV6-2 or TRBV6-3 and TRBJ2-7; 9 positions match TRBD2. Trimming cost V 10 bases and J 6 bases; bases outside gene matches: 13. The CDR3 loop spans 14 amino acids. Germline CDR1 reads MNHEY; CDR2 reads SVGEGT. The CDR3 reads CATGLAGLLGEQYF. The DNA read from the CDR3 is TGTGCCACGGGTCTAGCGGGGCTTCTCGGCGAG.

Notes on this clone: From the germline J gene comes the end of the CDR3, since the read stops 3 residues before it. V is TRBV28 and J is TRBJ2-3; D unresolved. Germline CDR1 reads MDHEN; CDR2 reads SYDVKM. Deletions cut 3 bases from V and 1 base from J, with 8 bases between. The CDR3 has 14 residues. The CDR3 protein is CASSFLSGTDTQYF. The part of the CDR3 DNA that was read is TGTGCCAGCAGTTTTCTAAGCGGCACAGATACG.

As to this clone: The read stops 3 residues short of the end of the CDR3; the missing end is completed from the germline J gene. V usage is TRBV19 and J usage is TRBJ2-2; 8 nucleotides match TRBD1. The CDR3 length is 14 residues. Germline-derived CDR1 and CDR2 are LNHDA and SQIVND (reference sequence). CDR3 DNA (partial): TGTGCCAGTAACGAACAGGGGGAAGGTGAAAAG. Translating it yields CASNEQGEGEK. The full CDR3 sequence reads CASNEQGEGEKLFF.

CDR3 amino acids: CASRGTDRGNEKLFF. The CDR3 bases that were read are TGCGCCAGCAGGGGGACCGACAGGGGAAATGAAAAA. The chain couples TRBV5-1 to TRBJ1-4; 8 bases are a match to TRBD1. Read sequence stops 3 residues before the CDR3 end, and the germline J gene provides the missing end. The CDR3 extends over 15 amino acids. The germline CDR1 and CDR2 sequences are SGHRS and YFSETQ. The trim removed 5 bases at V and 5 bases at J, leaving 8 bases unmatched.

In the case of this clone: One end of the junction fails to match germline, which may point to a read error. The CDR3 end is not reached by the read, which stops 3 residues before it; the germline J gene fills it in. The rearrangement links TRBV30 to TRBJ2-5, with 8 bases that match TRBD2. The CDR3 is made up of 14 amino acids. Germline V gene sequence: CDR1 GTSNPN, CDR2 SVGIG (reference sequence). CDR3 sequence: CAGRGSGVGGTQYF. CDR3 DNA, as far as it was read: TGTGCCGGGAGGGGTAGCGGGGTCGGAGGGACC.

Regarding this clone: The CDR3 end falls 3 residues outside the read, so it is completed with the germline J gene. The chain recombines TRBV20-1 with TRBJ2-2, with TRBD1 matching 8 bases. The CDR3 totals 15 residues. Per germline, CDR1 DFQATT and CDR2 SNEGSKA (reference sequence). The CDR3 loop is CSARAAGGNNSPLFF. The sequenced part of the CDR3 DNA is TGCAGTGCTAGAGCGGCAGGGGGCAATAATTCACCG.

Points on this clone: The read halts 3 residues ahead of the CDR3 end, with the missing end drawn from the germline J gene. The chain employs TRBV12-3 or TRBV12-4 and TRBJ2-2; the D gene is possibly TRBD2 (6 bases). With 2 bases removed from V and 0 bases from J, the gap between germline ends came to 16 bases. This CDR3 comprises 18 residues. The CDR3 DNA, read in part, is TGTGCCAGCAGTTTATTTTCGAGGGCTAGCGCGAACACCGGGGAG. Amino acid sequence: CASSLFSRASANTGE. The complete CDR3 sequence is CASSLFSRASANTGELFF.

With respect to this clone: The read comes to an end 3 residues before the CDR3 does, leaving the germline J gene to fill in the end. This chain links TRBV6-1 with TRBJ1-4, with 7 bases aligning to TRBD1. The CDR3 consists of 15 residues. Germline values: CDR1 MNHNS, CDR2 SASEGT. Partial CDR3 DNA: TGTGCCAGCAGTGGAAACAGGGGCGGTAATTCACCA. This gives the protein CASSGNRGGNSP. The complete CDR3 protein is CASSGNRGGNSPLFF.

As to this clone: The read comes to an end 3 residues before the CDR3 does, leaving the germline J gene to fill in the end. This sequence joins TRBV30 and TRBJ2-2, with 13 bases fitting TRBD2. The V gene end was trimmed by 4 bases and the J gene end by 4 bases; junction bases not matched to a gene: 3. CDR3 length: 15 residues. CDR1 and CDR2 (germline): GTSNPN, SVGIG (reference sequence). CDR3 bases read: TGTGCCTGGACCCGGACTAGCGGGGGCACCGGGGAG. This gives the protein CAWTRTSGGTGE. The whole CDR3 region reads CAWTRTSGGTGELFF.

Concerning this clone: The read stops 3 residues short of the end of the CDR3; the missing end is completed from the germline J gene. The V gene is TRBV20-1, the J gene TRBJ2-7; 7 nucleotides match TRBD1. Germline V gene data show CDR1 as DFQATT and CDR2 as SNEGSKA (reference sequence). V shed 3 bases, J shed 1 base, and the junction held 6 bases outside the gene matches. The CDR3 consists of 14 residues. CDR3 bases read: TGCAGTGCTAGGTGGGACAGCGGTTCCTACGAG. It yields the protein CSARWDSGSYE. Given in full, the CDR3 is CSARWDSGSYEQYF.

Points on this clone: Sequence at one end of the junction differs from germline and may be a read error. The CDR3 is cut off 3 residues early in the read; its end comes from the germline J gene. V usage is TRBV20-1 and J usage is TRBJ2-5, with 8 bases lining up with TRBD2. The CDR3 consists of 16 residues. Per germline, CDR1 DFQATT and CDR2 SNEGSKA (reference sequence). The CDR3 protein is CSARERSGRGQDTQYF. The DNA read from the CDR3 is TGCAGTGCTAGAGAAAGGAGCGGGAGAGGTCAAGATACC.

About this clone: The missing CDR3 end, 3 residues past where the read stops, is filled in from the germline J gene. This chain links TRBV5-1 with TRBJ2-3; possibly TRBD1 for D (5 bases). The CDR3 totals 17 residues. Trimming took off 1 base at V and 2 bases at J, with 17 bases between the two ends. Looked up from germline, CDR1 is SGHRS and CDR2 is YFSETQ. The CDR3 bases that were read are TGCGCCAGCAGCTTGTTAAGAGGCGTAGGGGACACAGATACG. Amino acid sequence: CASSLLRGVGDTDT. Given in full, the CDR3 is CASSLLRGVGDTDTQYF.

As for this clone: From the germline J gene comes the end of the CDR3, since the read stops 3 residues before it. The gene calls are TRBV20-1 and TRBJ2-1; 15 nucleotides align to TRBD2. CDR1 is DFQATT and CDR2 is SNEGSKA in the germline V gene (reference sequence). This CDR3 region has 16 residues. Trimming took 3 bases from V and 7 from J; bases not matched to a gene: 7. CDR3 amino acids: CSAREEGLAGGNEQFF. The sequenced CDR3 bases are TGCAGTGCTAGGGAGGAAGGACTAGCGGGGGGGAATGAG.

For this clone: The read falls 3 residues short of the CDR3 end, and the missing part is taken from the germline J gene. The chain joins TRBV5-1 to TRBJ2-3; the match to TRBD2 covers 9 bases. Germline V gives CDR1 SGHRS, CDR2 YFSETQ. J lost 7 bases, V lost 4 bases, and 10 bases had no gene match. The CDR3 spans 15 residues. CDR3 protein: CASSPIAGARNTQYF. The CDR3 DNA, read in part, is TGCGCCAGCAGCCCCATAGCGGGAGCACGGAATACG.

As regards this clone: The read stops 3 residues short of the end of the CDR3; the missing end is completed from the germline J gene. V and J are TRBV12-3 or TRBV12-4 and TRBJ2-5; TRBD2 is a possible D gene (7 bases). Trimming stripped 3 bases from V and 5 bases from J, with 13 bases between. The CDR3 is made up of 14 amino acids. The CDR3 spells CASSFAGAGETQYF. The DNA read from the CDR3 is TGTGCCAGCAGTTTCGCGGGGGCTGGGGAGACC.

With respect to this clone: The observed sequence ends 3 residues before the CDR3 terminus, with the missing tail filled in from the germline J gene. Other DNA sequences of this sample code for an identical CDR3. The chain has TRBV30 and TRBJ1-2; 7 nucleotides agree with TRBD1. This CDR3 has 14 amino acids. From germline, CDR1 is GTSNPN and CDR2 SVGIG (reference sequence). CDR3 bases read: TGTGCCTGGAGTTCCCCCGGGACAGCCGACGGA. Amino acids: CAWSSPGTADG. The complete CDR3 reads CAWSSPGTADGYTF.

On this clone: The read halts 3 residues ahead of the CDR3 end, with the missing end drawn from the germline J gene. The chain carries TRBV30 and TRBJ1-4, with a tentative D call TRBD1 (5 bases). Germline-derived CDR1 and CDR2 are GTSNPN and SVGIG (reference sequence). V was trimmed by 4 bases and J by 7 bases, leaving 16 bases between them. The CDR3 spans 14 residues. The CDR3 bases that were read are TGTGCCTGGACTCCGGGAGAAAGGGGTGAAAAA. Its translation: CAWTPGERGEK. The CDR3 in full is CAWTPGERGEKLFF.

About this clone itself: With the read ending 3 residues before the CDR3 end, the germline J gene is used to fill in that end. The V call is TRBV19, the J call TRBJ2-6; 7 positions match TRBD2. Trimming took 3 bases from V and 4 from J; bases not matched to a gene: 12. Germline values: CDR1 LNHDA, CDR2 SQIVND (reference sequence). The CDR3 loop spans 18 amino acids. Partial CDR3 DNA: TGTGCCAGTAGTATGGTGGGGGGGGTCTCTGTAGGGGCCAACGTC. It codes for CASSMVGGVSVGANV. The whole CDR3 protein is CASSMVGGVSVGANVLTF.

As to this clone: The read falls 3 residues short of the CDR3 end, and the missing part is taken from the germline J gene. The chain is built from TRBV19 and TRBJ2-3; the D gene is possibly TRBD1 (6 bases). This CDR3 is 16 amino acids long. The V end lost 0 bases, the J end lost 3 bases, and 13 bases lay between the germline ends. Germline V gene sequence: CDR1 LNHDA, CDR2 SQIVND (reference sequence). The CDR3 DNA, read in part, is TGTGCCAGTAGTATAGATGGGACACGGGTTACAGATACG. Translating gives CASSIDGTRVTDT. The whole CDR3 protein reads CASSIDGTRVTDTQYF. Drawing the rest from reference TRBV19 and TRBJ2-3, the complete variable domain is DGGITQSPKYLFRKEGQNVTLSCEQNLNHDAMYWYRQDPGQGLRLIYYSQIVNDFQKGDIAEGYSVSREKKESFPLTVTSAQKNPTAFYLCASSIDGTRVTDTQYFGPGTRLTVL.

On this clone itself: The missing CDR3 end, 3 residues past where the read stops, is filled in from the germline J gene. The chain combines TRBV20-1 with TRBJ1-4; 9 bases align to TRBD1. Looked up from germline, CDR1 is DFQATT and CDR2 is SNEGSKA (reference sequence). V lost 0 bases and J lost 8; bases outside the gene matches: 10. The CDR3 runs 16 residues. CDR3 sequence reads: CSARDQRRQGGEKLFF. The sequenced part of the CDR3 DNA is TGCAGTGCTAGAGATCAGCGAAGACAGGGGGGCGAAAAA.

On this clone: The observed sequence ends 3 residues before the CDR3 terminus, with the missing tail filled in from the germline J gene. This chain joins TRBV5-4 and TRBJ2-7; 10 nucleotides line up with TRBD1. V was clipped by 4 bases and J by 0 bases; unmatched bases: 4. From germline, CDR1 is SGHNT and CDR2 YYREEE (reference sequence). The CDR3 totals 15 residues. CDR3 protein: CASSAGQGSSYEQYF. The DNA read from the CDR3 is TGTGCCAGCAGCGCGGGACAGGGGAGCTCCTACGAG. The whole variable domain, remainder taken from reference TRBV5-4 and TRBJ2-7, is ETGVTQSPTHLIKTRGQQVTLRCSSQSGHNTVSWYQQALGQGPQFIFQYYREEENGRGNFPPRFSGLQFPNYSSELNVNALELDDSALYLCASSAGQGSSYEQYFGPGTRLTVT.

Points on this clone: Read sequence stops 3 residues before the CDR3 end, and the germline J gene provides the missing end. V and J are TRBV6-2 or TRBV6-3 and TRBJ2-5, with 10 bases identical to TRBD2. Germline trimming cut 6 bases from V and 4 bases from J; bases unmatched to any gene: 11. In germline, CDR1 is MNHEY, CDR2 SVGEGT. The CDR3 consists of 16 residues. CDR3 loop: CASSLLLAGGRETQYF. The CDR3 DNA, read in part, is TGTGCCAGCAGCCTCCTTTTAGCGGGAGGACGAGAGACC.